This passage covers 7 T cell receptor beta chains from one sample sequenced in a study of cytomegalovirus exposure and HLA in healthy donors. PCR was performed using 60 Vbeta and 13 Jbeta primers. Profiling relied on immunoSEQ multiplex PCR, and the TCRdb table lists in-frame clones only, not all of them. The table lists 130,000 to 150,000 clones, around three quarters of them singletons. Sequencing input: PBMCs. These receptors came from a woman aged 18-29 years in good health and CMV-seropositive.

The chain joins TRBV7-2 to TRBJ1-5; D not resolved. The CDR3 extends over 15 amino acids. The germline gives CDR1 SGHTA, CDR2 FQGNSA. With 2 bases removed from V and 6 bases from J, the gap between germline ends came to 14 bases. The CDR3 sequence: CASSLSVPGGQPQHF. The CDR3 nucleotides are TGTGCCAGCAGCTTATCGGTCCCAGGTGGTCAGCCCCAGCATTTT.

The rearrangement joins TRBV4-3 to TRBJ1-1; 7 bases line up with TRBD1. This CDR3 spans 15 amino acids. The V gene's germline CDR1 is LGHNA and CDR2 YSLEER. V shed 0 bases and J 2 bases; nucleotides not matched to a gene: 3. The CDR3, as DNA: TGCGCCAGCAGCCAAGATACAGGGGTCAACACTGAAGCTTTCTTT. This translates into CASSQDTGVNTEAFF.

The rearrangement links TRBV14 to TRBJ2-5; 9 nucleotides match TRBD1. The J call could be wrong; TRBJ2-7 is a better fit for the DNA end. The CDR3 contains 16 residues. The germline CDR1 and CDR2 sequences are SGHDN and FVKESK. CDR3 residues: CASSQDGDRVTSEQYF. CDR3 bases: TGTGCCAGCAGCCAAGACGGGGACAGGGTCACCTCCGAGCAGTACTTC.

Only a few counts were recorded for this clone. This rearrangement joins TRBV6-1 to TRBJ1-2, with D unclear. This CDR3 contains 11 residues. Germline values: CDR1 MNHNS, CDR2 SASEGT. The V and J ends lost 8 bases and 10 bases respectively, with 14 bases between them. The CDR3 protein is CASEASEDYTF. In DNA form, the CDR3 reads TGTGCCAGCGAGGCGTCGGAGGACTACACCTTC.

This clone was detected only once. The CDR3, as DNA: TGTGCCACCAACAGTGAAGTACAGACCTATGGCTACACCTTC. Encoded protein: CATNSEVQTYGYTF. The V gene is TRBV2, the J gene TRBJ1-2; D remains ambiguous. Germline V gene sequence: CDR1 SNHLY, CDR2 FYNNEI. This CDR3 is built from 14 residues. The V end lost 10 bases, the J end lost 4 bases, and 19 bases lay between the germline ends.

The chain has TRBV6-5 and TRBJ2-5, with 7 bases fitting TRBD1. This CDR3 region has 15 residues. Germline V gives CDR1 MNHEY, CDR2 SVGAGI. The J segment lost 1 base and the V segment lost 5 bases, leaving 7 bases of the junction unmatched. The CDR3 bases are TGTGCCAGCAGTAGCCTAGGGACAGTCCAAGAGACCCAGTACTTC. Amino acids: CASSSLGTVQETQYF.

The count of this clone is one. The genes are TRBV6-4 and TRBJ1-6, with D perhaps matching TRBD1 (5 bases). The length of the CDR3 is 14 residues. Germline V lookup: CDR1 MRHNA, CDR2 SNTAGT. The V and J ends lost 2 bases and 18 bases respectively, with 20 bases between them. The CDR3 is CASSDLAGRSLPHF. Here the CDR3 DNA reads TGTGCCAGCAGTGACCTGGCAGGGCGATCACTCCCCCACTTT.